The 4 T cell receptor beta chains below come from one sample, sequenced in a study of cytomegalovirus exposure and HLA in healthy donors. This PCR relied on a set of 60 Vbeta primers and 13 Jbeta primers. Clones were read by immunoSEQ multiplex PCR, and TCRdb kept only the in-frame ones, dropping some. The table includes about 120,000 clones, 70% to 80% detected once. The specimen was PBMCs. These receptors were obtained from a man younger than 40 in good health and CMV-seronegative.

The rearrangement uses TRBV10-3 and TRBJ1-2, with 8 bases matching TRBD1. The CDR3 has 13 amino acids. Germline values: CDR1 ENHRY, CDR2 SYGVKD. J lost 2 bases, V lost 11 bases, and 7 bases had no gene match. The CDR3 nucleotides are TGTGCCGTTCAGGGGGCGCTGAACTATGGCTACACCTTC. It translates to CAVQGALNYGYTF.

V usage is TRBV6-5 and J usage is TRBJ1-2, with 8 bases matching TRBD1. The CDR3 length is 15 residues. Germline loops: CDR1 MNHEY, CDR2 SVGAGI. Trimming cost V 8 bases and J 2 bases; bases outside gene matches: 10. DNA for the CDR3: TGTGCCAGCTGTGGGACAGGTTATAGGAACTATGGCTACACCTTC. The encoded protein is CASCGTGYRNYGYTF.

The rearrangement links TRBV6-1 to TRBJ1-2; D unresolved. Per the germline V gene, CDR1 is MNHNS and CDR2 is SASEGT. V lost 0 bases, J lost 3 bases, and 8 bases lay in between. The CDR3 covers 14 residues. The CDR3 protein is CASSEAGRYYGYTF. Here the CDR3 DNA reads TGTGCCAGCAGTGAAGCGGGCAGGTACTATGGCTACACCTTC.

V usage is TRBV5-4 and J usage is TRBJ1-3; D is possibly TRBD1 (5 bases). Per germline, CDR1 SGHNT and CDR2 YYREEE (reference sequence). Trimming took 2 bases from V and 8 from J, leaving 26 bases between them. This CDR3 spans 18 amino acids. Here the CDR3 reads CASSFVRAYNLSGDTIYF. Here the CDR3 DNA reads TGTGCCAGCAGCTTCGTAAGGGCATACAATCTTTCGGGGGACACCATATATTTT.